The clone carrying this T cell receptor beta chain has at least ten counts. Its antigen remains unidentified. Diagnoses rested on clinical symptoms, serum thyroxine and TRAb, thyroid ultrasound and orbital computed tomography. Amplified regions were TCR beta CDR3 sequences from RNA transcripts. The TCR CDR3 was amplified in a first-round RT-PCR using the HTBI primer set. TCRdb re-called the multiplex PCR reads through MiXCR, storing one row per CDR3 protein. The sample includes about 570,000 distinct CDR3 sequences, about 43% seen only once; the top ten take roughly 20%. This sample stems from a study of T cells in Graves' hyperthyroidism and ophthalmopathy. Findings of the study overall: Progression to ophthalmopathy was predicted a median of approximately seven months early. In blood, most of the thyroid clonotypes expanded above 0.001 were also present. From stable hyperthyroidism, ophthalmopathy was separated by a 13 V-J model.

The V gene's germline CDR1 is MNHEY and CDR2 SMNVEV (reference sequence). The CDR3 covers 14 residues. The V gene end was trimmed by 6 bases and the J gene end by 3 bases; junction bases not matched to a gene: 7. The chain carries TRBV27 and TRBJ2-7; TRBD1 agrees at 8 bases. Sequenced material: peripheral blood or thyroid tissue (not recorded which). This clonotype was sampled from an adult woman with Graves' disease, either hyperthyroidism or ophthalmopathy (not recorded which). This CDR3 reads CASSQGQAYYEQYF. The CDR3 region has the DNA TGTGCCAGCAGCCAGGGACAGGCGTACTACGAGCAGTACTTC.